A single sample is the source of the 7 T cell receptor beta chains below, sequenced in a study of blood T cell repertoires in COVID-19. TCRdb's copy holds only in-frame clones and misses some; the assay was immunoSEQ multiplex PCR. The sample has about 53,000 clones; about three quarters are singletons. Sequenced: peripheral blood. These receptors were obtained from an older man with active or convalescent COVID-19.

The chain uses TRBV18 and TRBJ1-5; 8 nucleotides line up with TRBD1. V lost 3 bases, J lost 5 bases, and 9 bases stayed unmatched. The CDR3 sequence is 16 residues long. Germline V gene sequence: CDR1 KGHSH, CDR2 LQKENI. The CDR3 is CASSPTGARYDQPQHF. The CDR3, as DNA: TGTGCCAGCTCACCGACAGGGGCCCGCTACGATCAGCCCCAGCATTTT.

The chain carries TRBV28 and TRBJ1-2; the match to TRBD1 covers 8 bases. The CDR3 has 14 residues. Germline loops: CDR1 MDHEN, CDR2 SYDVKM. V lost 6 bases and J lost 3; bases outside the gene matches: 6. CDR3 loop: CASRLQGAYYGYTF. Here the CDR3 DNA reads TGTGCCAGCAGACTTCAGGGGGCTTACTATGGCTACACCTTC.

The V and J genes are TRBV5-6 and TRBJ1-2, with 10 bases fitting TRBD1. Per the germline V gene, CDR1 is SGHDT and CDR2 is YYEEEE. V lost 2 bases to trimming and J lost 8 bases; unmatched junction nucleotides: 6. The CDR3 covers 14 residues. This CDR3 reads CASSFRQGAKGYTF. The CDR3 nucleotides read TGTGCCAGCAGCTTTCGACAGGGGGCGAAAGGCTACACCTTC.

The chain is built from TRBV5-5 and TRBJ1-4; 9 nucleotides agree with TRBD1. With V trimmed by 4 bases and J by 4 bases, 5 bases remained unmatched. The CDR3 contains 15 residues. Germline V gene sequence: CDR1 SGHKS, CDR2 YYEKEE (reference sequence). The CDR3 nucleotides read TGTGCCAGCAGCCTTCCGACAGGGGGTAATGAAAAACTGTTTTTT. Amino acid sequence: CASSLPTGGNEKLFF.

This clone came up a few times. The rearrangement uses TRBV9 and TRBJ2-1, with D maybe TRBD2 (5 bases). The CDR3 runs 15 residues. The V and J ends lost 3 bases and 0 bases respectively, with 10 bases between them. The germline V gene has CDR1 SGDLS and CDR2 YYNGEE. The CDR3 DNA reads as TGTGCCAGCAGCGCGATAGGGAGCTCCTACAATGAGCAGTTCTTC. Protein product: CASSAIGSSYNEQFF. Together with reference TRBV9 and TRBJ2-1, the CDR3 gives the full variable domain: DSGVTQTPKHLITATGQRVTLRCSPRSGDLSVYWYQQSLDQGLQFLIQYYNGEERAKGNILERFSAQQFPDLHSELNLSSLELGDSALYFCASSAIGSSYNEQFFGPGTRLTVL.

The chain carries TRBV28 and TRBJ2-5; TRBD2 agrees at 8 bases. CDR1 is MDHEN, CDR2 SYDVKM, per germline. V lost 7 bases to trimming and J lost 2 bases; unmatched junction nucleotides: 9. The CDR3 contains 15 residues. For the CDR3, the DNA is TGTGCCAGCATCCCCGGGGGGGCCCTACAAGAGACCCAGTACTTC. This encodes CASIPGGALQETQYF.

This chain links TRBV4-3 with TRBJ1-1; D is unclear. With 4 bases removed from V and 5 bases from J, the gap between germline ends came to 14 bases. This CDR3 has 14 amino acids. Germline V gene data show CDR1 as LGHNA and CDR2 as YSLEER. The CDR3 DNA sequence: TGCGCCAGCAGCCTAAACCCACGAGTGACTGAAGCTTTCTTT. Residues: CASSLNPRVTEAFF.